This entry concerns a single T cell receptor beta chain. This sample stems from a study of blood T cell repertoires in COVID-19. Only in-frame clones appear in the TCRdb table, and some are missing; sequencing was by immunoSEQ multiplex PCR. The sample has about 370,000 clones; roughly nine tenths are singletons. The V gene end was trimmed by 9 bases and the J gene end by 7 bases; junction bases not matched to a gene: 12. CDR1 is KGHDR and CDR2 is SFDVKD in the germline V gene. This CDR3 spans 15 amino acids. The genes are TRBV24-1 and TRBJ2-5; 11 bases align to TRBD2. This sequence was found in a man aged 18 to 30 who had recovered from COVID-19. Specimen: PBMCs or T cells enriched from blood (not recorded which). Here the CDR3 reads CATDTGTSGPGTQYF. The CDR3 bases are TGTGCCACCGACACCGGGACTAGCGGTCCAGGGACCCAGTACTTC.